One sample yielded the 2 T cell receptor beta chains listed below, sequenced in a study of identical twins. TCRdb ran MiXCR on the 5' RACE reads and lists one entry per CDR3 protein. The table includes around 670,000 distinct CDR3 sequences, 6.1% detected once. Sequencing was carried out using naive T cells sorted from blood. Receptor source: a man between 18 and 29 years old in good health.

This clonotype was seen at least ten times. V is TRBV15 and J is TRBJ2-1; TRBD1 matches 9 bases. The length of the CDR3 is 15 residues. The V and J ends lost 7 bases and 2 bases, in that order; junction bases with no gene match: 6. Germline V gives CDR1 LNHNV, CDR2 YYDKDF (reference sequence). Here the CDR3 DNA reads TGTGCCACCACAGACAGGGGGGGACCCTACAATGAGCAGTTCTTC. Protein: CATTDRGGPYNEQFF.

This clonotype has only a few counts. The V and J genes are TRBV9 and TRBJ2-1; 9 positions agree with TRBD2. Looked up from germline, CDR1 is SGDLS and CDR2 is YYNGEE. The CDR3 is made up of 16 amino acids. J lost 4 bases, V lost 3 bases, and 8 bases had no gene match. The CDR3 spells CASSAHDLAGYNEQFF. CDR3 DNA sequence: TGTGCCAGCAGCGCCCACGATCTAGCGGGGTACAATGAGCAGTTCTTC.